These 17 T cell receptor beta chains came from one sample sequenced in a study of T cell responses to AZD1222 COVID-19 vaccine. Sequencing used immunoSEQ multiplex PCR; TCRdb keeps in-frame clones, though not all of them. The table has fewer than 45,000 clones, 83% seen once. This material consisted of peripheral blood, taken on day 0 of AZD1222 vaccination. The origin of the receptors is an adult in good health.

The chain recombines TRBV2 with TRBJ1-5; the D gene is possibly TRBD1 (6 bases). V lost 5 bases and J lost 3, with 17 bases in between. The V gene's germline CDR1 is SNHLY and CDR2 FYNNEI. The CDR3 has 16 amino acids. The DNA of the CDR3 is TGTGCCAGCAGTCCACAGAACGGACAGCACAATCAGCCCCAGCATTTT. Translating it yields CASSPQNGQHNQPQHF.

The chain has TRBV2 and TRBJ1-5; 12 nucleotides agree with TRBD1. CDR1 SNHLY and CDR2 FYNNEI come from the germline V gene. The junction had 4 bases not matched to a gene; V was cut back by 4 bases and J by 6 bases. The CDR3 is made up of 15 amino acids. CDR3 region: CASSAGTGGFQPQHF. The DNA for the CDR3 is TGTGCCAGCAGTGCCGGGACAGGGGGCTTTCAGCCCCAGCATTTT.

The chain uses TRBV4-3 and TRBJ1-1; D is unresolved. This CDR3 is built from 15 residues. The V end was cut by 0 bases, the J end by 3 bases, with 11 bases between. Germline CDR1 is LGHNA and CDR2 is YSLEER. The CDR3 DNA sequence: TGCGCCAGCAGCCAAGATGATCGAGGGCACACTGAAGCTTTCTTT. Translation: CASSQDDRGHTEAFF.

The V and J genes are TRBV3-1 (or the pseudogene TRBV3-2) and TRBJ2-6; D is unclear. V lost 9 bases and J lost 0, with 6 bases in between. CDR1 LGHDT and CDR2 YNNKEL come from the germline V gene (reference sequence). The CDR3 has 13 amino acids. In nucleotides, the CDR3 is TGTGCCAGTACGGACTCTGGGGCCAACGTCCTGACTTTC. Translating gives CASTDSGANVLTF.

This chain connects TRBV19 to TRBJ1-1; D remains unclear. Trimming shortened V by 4 bases and J by 3 bases, and 15 bases separated the two germline ends. This CDR3 region has 15 residues. Germline V lookup: CDR1 LNHDA, CDR2 SQIVND (reference sequence). Written as DNA, the CDR3 is TGTGCCAGTAGTAACCCCGTGAGGGTGGACACTGAAGCTTTCTTT. Protein product: CASSNPVRVDTEAFF.

V and J are TRBV28 and TRBJ1-3; the match to TRBD1 covers 12 bases. The CDR3 contains 18 residues. V was pared by 5 bases and J by 0 bases, with 8 bases of the junction left unmatched. Germline V gene sequence: CDR1 MDHEN, CDR2 SYDVKM. In DNA, the CDR3 is TGTGCCAGCAGTCCGCCGGGACAGGGGGCAATCTCTGGAAACACCATATATTTT. Its translation is CASSPPGQGAISGNTIYF.

The CDR3 region is CASSIDRAYEQYF. In nucleotides, the CDR3 is TGCGCCAGCAGCATTGACAGGGCCTACGAGCAGTACTTC. This chain links TRBV5-1 with TRBJ2-7; 7 nucleotides agree with TRBD1. CDR1 is SGHRS and CDR2 is YFSETQ in the germline V gene. The junction had 3 bases not matched to a gene; V was cut back by 4 bases and J by 2 bases. The CDR3 length is 13 residues.

The chain has TRBV6-5 and TRBJ1-5; perhaps TRBD1 as D (5 bases). Germline values: CDR1 MNHEY, CDR2 SVGAGI. The CDR3 has 13 amino acids. Trimming removed 8 bases at V and 0 bases at J, with 8 bases between. CDR3 residues: CASGGFSNQPQHF. The CDR3 DNA sequence: TGTGCCAGCGGGGGGTTTAGCAATCAGCCCCAGCATTTT.

The V gene is TRBV30, the J gene TRBJ1-2; a possible D gene is TRBD1 (5 bases). The germline gives CDR1 GTSNPN, CDR2 SVGIG (reference sequence). The V end lost 7 bases, the J end lost 3 bases, and 15 bases lay between the germline ends. This CDR3 has 13 amino acids. The CDR3 region has the DNA TGTGCCTATGGGGAGGGGATTTACTATGGCTACACCTTC. Translating gives CAYGEGIYYGYTF.

The genes are TRBV3-1 (or the pseudogene TRBV3-2) and TRBJ2-6; tentatively, D is TRBD2 (6 bases). Germline loops: CDR1 LGHDT, CDR2 YNNKEL (reference sequence). The V end was cut by 6 bases, the J end by 0 bases, with 18 bases between. The CDR3 is 18 amino acids. CDR3 protein: CASSRRDSGVSGANVLTF. In DNA, the CDR3 is TGTGCCAGCAGTCGGAGGGATAGCGGAGTCTCTGGGGCCAACGTCCTGACTTTC.

The chain links TRBV28 to TRBJ1-1; D call uncertain. Trimming left V 0 bases short and J 5 bases short, with 13 bases between. From germline, CDR1 is MDHEN and CDR2 SYDVKM. The CDR3 totals 15 residues. The CDR3 loop reads CASSLWGSGNTEAFF. As DNA, the CDR3 is TGTGCCAGCAGTTTATGGGGATCTGGAAATACTGAAGCTTTCTTT.

This clone was counted once. CDR3 in DNA: TGTGCCAGCAGTCTCGGGACTACCTACGAGCAGTACTTC. Residues: CASSLGTTYEQYF. V and J are TRBV12-3 or TRBV12-4 and TRBJ2-7; 7 nucleotides agree with TRBD2. V gave up 5 bases and J gave up 2 bases; unmatched junction bases: 3. CDR3 length equals 13 residues.

V is TRBV12-2 and J is TRBJ2-5; no DNA check was done on the table's D call, TRBD1. TRBV12-2 has pseudogene status. The CDR3 length is 15 residues. The CDR3 sequence is CASRLADRVGETQYF. In DNA form, the CDR3 reads TGTGCAAGTCGCTTAGCCGACAGGGTTGGAGAGACCCAGTACTTC.

The V call is TRBV19, the J call TRBJ2-4; no definite D call. The CDR3 is made up of 16 amino acids. Germline CDR1 LNHDA, CDR2 SQIVND (reference sequence). V shed 1 base and J shed 0 bases, with 10 bases lying between them. Here the CDR3 reads CASSIVGTLAKNIQYF. The CDR3, as DNA: TGTGCCAGTAGTATAGTGGGCACCCTAGCCAAAAACATTCAGTACTTC.

This clone was detected a few times. The rearrangement uses TRBV6-6 and TRBJ1-5; tentatively, D is TRBD1 (6 bases). The CDR3 covers 15 residues. V lost 10 bases and J 6 bases, leaving 22 bases between the germline ends. Looked up from germline, CDR1 is MNHNY and CDR2 is SVGAGI (reference sequence). The DNA of the CDR3 is TGTGCCACCGGGCGGGGGGGCGAGATGATTCAGCCCCAGCATTTT. Protein sequence: CATGRGGEMIQPQHF.

Only a few counts were recorded for this clone. The CDR3 region is CAWSVGVSYEQYF. CDR3 bases: TGTGCCTGGAGTGTAGGGGTTTCCTACGAGCAGTACTTC. The chain is built from TRBV30 and TRBJ2-7; D is perhaps TRBD1 (5 bases). CDR1 is GTSNPN and CDR2 is SVGIG in the germline V gene (reference sequence). V lost 0 bases and J 1 base, leaving 7 bases between the germline ends. This CDR3 has 13 amino acids. The full variable domain, its missing parts supplied by reference TRBV30 and TRBJ2-7, is SQTIHQWPATLVQPVGSPLSLECTVEGTSNPNLYWYRQAAGRGLQLLFYSVGIGQISSEVPQNLSASRPQDRQFILSSKKLLLSDSGFYLCAWSVGVSYEQYFGPGTRLTVT.

This clone was counted a single time. The V gene is TRBV28, the J gene TRBJ2-4, with D tentatively TRBD2 (7 bases). The germline V gene encodes CDR1 MDHEN and CDR2 SYDVKM. CDR3 length: 13 residues. The germline V and J ends were trimmed by 5 bases and 8 bases, with 13 bases remaining between them. This CDR3 is CASSTGGRDIQYF. The DNA of the CDR3 is TGTGCCAGCAGTACCGGGGGGCGCGACATTCAGTACTTC. Variable domain in full (rest from reference TRBV28 and TRBJ2-4): DVKVTQSSRYLVKRTGEKVFLECVQDMDHENMFWYRQDPGLGLRLIYFSYDVKMKEKGDIPEGYSVSREKKERFSLILESASTNQTSMYLCASSTGGRDIQYFGAGTRLSVL.